Listed below are T cell receptor beta chains from one sample, sequenced in a study of identifying expanded T cells in peripheral blood. The method was immunoSEQ multiplex PCR; TCRdb's version includes in-frame clones alone and lacks a portion of them. The data contain 100,000 to 150,000 clones, approximately 84% of them singletons. The sample consisted of blood. Receptors originate from a person aged 18-70 years in good health. CDR3s include the opening cysteine and the closing phenylalanine or tryptophan. Some rows mark clone size as missing; the rest say once, few, many or name a class of expanded clone.

clone_size v_call cdr3_aa
- TRBV4-1 CASSQVIGQGGYTF
- TRBV6-5 CARQGWGGGYTF
- TRBV6-5 CASSNSPTGGNSPLHF
- TRBV5-1 CASSLGLAGGFQETQYF
- TRBV7-2 CASSLSAYEQYF
- TRBV9 CASSVEGGGTQYF
- TRBV2 CASSALQGNYGYTF
- TRBV19 CATFPRTGGSTGELFF
- TRBV7-9 CANSNRGRPSYEQYF
- TRBV6-1 CASSEETF
- TRBV2 CASSEALVEQFF
- TRBV6-6 CASSYSSGAHYEQYF
- TRBV5-5 CASSLAANDDWEYNEQFF
- TRBV30 CAWSEGTGWTDTQYF
- TRBV5-4 CASSLGLSGYTDTQYF
many TRBV7-8 CASSLTGGGTGELFF
- TRBV4-3 CASARDGNTEAFF
once TRBV5-1 CASSLAGQGRAEAFF
- TRBV19 CASKEWTASNTGELFF
- TRBV6-5 CASSYKGDTQYF
- TRBV25-1 CASSEVDFNQPQHF
once TRBV4-3 CASSQPRIGDTQYF
- TRBV9 CASSFDRGFGQETQYF
- TRBV4-3 CASSQDGGGWYNEQFF
few TRBV29-1 CSVGSAGYGYTF
- TRBV9 CASSGGGGQETQYF
- TRBV6-6 CASRDREETQYF
- TRBV10-3 CAISEQQGSHEQYF
once TRBV7-2 CASSLFEWGGDTSYTF
- TRBV11-2 CASSWLGTGGTDTQYF
few TRBV6-5 CASSPTGGVQDTQYF
- TRBV2 CASSTGSYEQYF
- TRBV19 CASSTRGSGVLYNEQFF
- TRBV9 CASSLKGSDKQQFF
- TRBV7-2 CASSLIPHDSNYGYTF
few TRBV11-2 CASSLAQGGNYGYTF
- TRBV9 CASGGQGRYEQYF
- TRBV6-1 CASSGVSRDQPQHF
- TRBV4-3 CASSRDHGLAGDADTQYF
- TRBV14 CASSQDRGARAISEAFF
- TRBV2 CASSESRQNYGYTF
few TRBV13 CASSVGSGELFF
- TRBV25-1 CASSEKASGGSYNEQFF
once TRBV7-2 CASRLGTSGYNEQFF
- TRBV30 CAWSVRRGFTEAFF